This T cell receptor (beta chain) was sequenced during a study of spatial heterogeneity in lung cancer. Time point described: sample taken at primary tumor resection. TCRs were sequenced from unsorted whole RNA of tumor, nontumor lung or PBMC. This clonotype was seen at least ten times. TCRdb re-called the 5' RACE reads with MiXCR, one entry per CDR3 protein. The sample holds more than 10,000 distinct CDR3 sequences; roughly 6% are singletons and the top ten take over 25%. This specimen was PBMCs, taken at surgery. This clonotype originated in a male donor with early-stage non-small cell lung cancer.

The CDR3 bases are TGCGCCAGCAGACTCGATGCCTACGAGCAGTACTTC. Its translation: CASRLDAYEQYF. This chain links TRBV5-1 with TRBJ2-7; no firm D call. Germline lookup yields CDR1 SGHRS and CDR2 YFSETQ. V was cut by 5 bases and J by 2 bases, with 8 bases left in between. The CDR3 consists of 12 residues.